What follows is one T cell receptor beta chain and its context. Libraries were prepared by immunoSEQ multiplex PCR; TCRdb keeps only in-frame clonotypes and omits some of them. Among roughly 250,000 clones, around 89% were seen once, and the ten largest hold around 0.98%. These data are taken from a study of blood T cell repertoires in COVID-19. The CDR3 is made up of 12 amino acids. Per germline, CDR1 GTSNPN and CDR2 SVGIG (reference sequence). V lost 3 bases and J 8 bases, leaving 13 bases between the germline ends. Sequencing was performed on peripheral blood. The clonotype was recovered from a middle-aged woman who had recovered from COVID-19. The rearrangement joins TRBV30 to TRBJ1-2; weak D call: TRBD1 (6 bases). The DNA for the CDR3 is TGTGCCTGGAGGGGCGGGGGCCACGGCTACACCTTC. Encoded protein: CAWRGGGHGYTF. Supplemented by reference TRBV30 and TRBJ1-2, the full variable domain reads SQTIHQWPATLVQPVGSPLSLECTVEGTSNPNLYWYRQAAGRGLQLLFYSVGIGQISSEVPQNLSASRPQDRQFILSSKKLLLSDSGFYLCAWRGGGHGYTFGSGTRLTVV.